This paragraph covers one TCR beta chain sequence. The antigen is not known. Germline V gene lookup returns CDR1 MNHNY and CDR2 SVGAGI (reference sequence). The CDR3 covers 16 residues. Trimming cost V 0 bases and J 7 bases, with 15 bases left between them. Sequencing sought depths of 1 in 200,000 to 1 in 1 million T cells. Some clones are missing from TCRdb's copy, which holds only in-frame ones; the method was immunoSEQ multiplex PCR. This table has some 65,000 clones, less than 60% appearing once. The data were obtained in a study of cytotoxic CD8 clonotypes in ibrutinib-treated CLL. Study at large: Response samples came after a median roughly 11 months of treatment, range 6 to 36.

Study findings and constraints: Clonality was higher at ibrutinib response and returned toward baseline at progression.

This TCR was recovered from a human donor with chronic lymphocytic leukemia. The sequenced sample was PBMCs, obtained after 12 months of ibrutinib treatment. The V and J genes are TRBV6-6 and TRBJ2-2; no reliable D call. CDR3 sequence: CASSYSSLATFGELFF. The CDR3 DNA follows: TGTGCCAGCAGTTACTCTAGCCTGGCTACCTTCGGGGAGCTGTTTTTT.